This T cell receptor (beta chain) was profiled in a study of blood T cell repertoires in COVID-19. Methods used by the authors: Amplification of reference gene primers provided the estimated nucleated cell counts. The data were produced by immunoSEQ multiplex PCR, yet TCRdb's version contains in-frame clones alone and is incomplete. Clonal size and the V and J genes are those of that table, whereas D and trimming came from the DNA. The sample has 270,000 or so clones, approximately 90% seen once. The specimen was PBMCs or T cells enriched from blood (not recorded which). The receptor was isolated from a woman aged 25 to 39 with acute COVID-19.

The DNA of the CDR3 is TGCAGCGTTGTTGGGGAGAACTACGAGCAGTACTTC. Translation gives CSVVGENYEQYF. The rearrangement joins TRBV29-1 to TRBJ2-7; D may be TRBD2 (5 bases). V lost 4 bases and J 3 bases, leaving 10 bases between the germline ends. CDR3 length: 12 residues. Germline V gene data show CDR1 as SQVTM and CDR2 as ANQGSEA.